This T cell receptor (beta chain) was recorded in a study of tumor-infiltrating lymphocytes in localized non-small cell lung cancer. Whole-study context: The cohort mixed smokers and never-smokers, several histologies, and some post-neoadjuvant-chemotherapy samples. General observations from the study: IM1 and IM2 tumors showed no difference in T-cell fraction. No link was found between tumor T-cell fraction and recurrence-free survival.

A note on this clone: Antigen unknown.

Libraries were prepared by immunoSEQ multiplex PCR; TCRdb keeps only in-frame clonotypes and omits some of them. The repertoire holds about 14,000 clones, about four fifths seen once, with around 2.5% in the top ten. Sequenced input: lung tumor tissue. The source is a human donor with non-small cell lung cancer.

CDR3 region: CASSFSGRASEQFF. Written as DNA, the CDR3 is TGTGCCAGCAGTTTCAGCGGGAGGGCCAGTGAGCAGTTCTTC. The chain couples TRBV28 to TRBJ2-1, with 10 bases matching TRBD2. This CDR3 has 14 residues. CDR1 MDHEN and CDR2 SYDVKM come from the germline V gene. V dropped 3 bases and J dropped 9; count of bases not matched to a gene: 5.